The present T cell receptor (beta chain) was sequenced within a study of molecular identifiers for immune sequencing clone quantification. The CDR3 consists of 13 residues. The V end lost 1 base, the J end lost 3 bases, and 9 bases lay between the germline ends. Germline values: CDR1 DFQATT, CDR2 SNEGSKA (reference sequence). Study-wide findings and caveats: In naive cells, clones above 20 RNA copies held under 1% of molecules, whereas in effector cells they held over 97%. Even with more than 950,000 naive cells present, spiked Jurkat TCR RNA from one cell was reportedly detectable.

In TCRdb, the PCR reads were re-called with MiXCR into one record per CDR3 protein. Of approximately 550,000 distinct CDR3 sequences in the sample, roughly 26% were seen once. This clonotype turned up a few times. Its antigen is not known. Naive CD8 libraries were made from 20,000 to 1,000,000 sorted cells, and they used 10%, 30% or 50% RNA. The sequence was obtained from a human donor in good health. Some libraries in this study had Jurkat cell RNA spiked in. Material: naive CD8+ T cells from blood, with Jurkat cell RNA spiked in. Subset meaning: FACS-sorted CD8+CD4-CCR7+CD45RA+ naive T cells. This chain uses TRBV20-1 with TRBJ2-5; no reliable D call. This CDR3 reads CSARVQIEETQYF. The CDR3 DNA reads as TGCAGTGCTAGAGTACAGATCGAAGAGACCCAGTACTTC.